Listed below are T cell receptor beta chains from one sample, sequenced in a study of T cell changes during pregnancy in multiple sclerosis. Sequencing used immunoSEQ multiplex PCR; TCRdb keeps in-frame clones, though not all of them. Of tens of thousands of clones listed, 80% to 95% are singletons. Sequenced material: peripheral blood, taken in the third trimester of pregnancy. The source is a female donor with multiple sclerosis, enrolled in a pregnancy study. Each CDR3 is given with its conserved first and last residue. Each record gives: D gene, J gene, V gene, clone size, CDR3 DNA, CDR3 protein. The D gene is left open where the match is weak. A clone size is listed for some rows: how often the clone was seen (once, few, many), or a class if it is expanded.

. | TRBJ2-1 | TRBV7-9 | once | TGTGCCAGCAATTCTGGACTTTACAATGAGCAGTTCTTC | CASNSGLYNEQFF
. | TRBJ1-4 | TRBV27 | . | TGTGCCAGCAGGAGGGGGGGTGAAAAACTGTTTTTT | CASRRGGEKLFF
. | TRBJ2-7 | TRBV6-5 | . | TGTGCCAGCAGTTATAGTGGCCAGAAGGGGTACGAGCAGTACTTC | CASSYSGQKGYEQYF
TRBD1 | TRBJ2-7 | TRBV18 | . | TGTGCCAGCTCCTCGGGACAGGGGACCAACGAGCAGTACTTC | CASSSGQGTNEQYF
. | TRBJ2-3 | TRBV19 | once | TGTGCCAGTAGTATCTACTTTCCCGGCACAGATACGCAGTATTTT | CASSIYFPGTDTQYF
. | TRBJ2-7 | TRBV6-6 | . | TGTGCCAGCAGTTACAGGACCAGCGGAAACTACGAGCAGTACTTC | CASSYRTSGNYEQYF
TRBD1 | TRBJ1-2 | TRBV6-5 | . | TGTGCCAGCAGTCCCGTCTCGACAGGGCCCTATGGCTACACCTTC | CASSPVSTGPYGYTF
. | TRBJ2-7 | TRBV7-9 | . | TGTGCCAGCAGCCCGATCCCTCAACACCGCTCCTACGAGCAGTACTTC | CASSPIPQHRSYEQYF
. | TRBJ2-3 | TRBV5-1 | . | TGCGCCAGCAGCTTGGCCCGGGGGAGCACAGATACGCAGTATTTT | CASSLARGSTDTQYF
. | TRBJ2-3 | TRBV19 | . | TGTGCCAGTAGGCCGGGACTTTACACAGATACGCAGTATTTT | CASRPGLYTDTQYF
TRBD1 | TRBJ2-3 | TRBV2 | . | TGTGCCAGCAGCTCGGACAGGGGATCGGCAGATACGCAGTATTTT | CASSSDRGSADTQYF
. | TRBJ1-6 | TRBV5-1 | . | TGCGCCAGCAGCTTGGTAGCGGGCAATAATTCACCCCTCCACTTT | CASSLVAGNNSPLHF
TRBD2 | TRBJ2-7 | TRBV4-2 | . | TGTGCCAGCAGCCAGCCATTAGCGGGAGTTCGCGAGCAGTACTTC | CASSQPLAGVREQYF
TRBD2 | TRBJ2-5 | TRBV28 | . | TGTGCCAGCAGACGACTAGCGGGGACGGGAGGAGAGCAGTACTTC | CASRRLAGTGGEQYF
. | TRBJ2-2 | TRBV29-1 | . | TGCAGCGTTCTTCTAGGCTTGACCGGGGAGCTGTTTTTT | CSVLLGLTGELFF
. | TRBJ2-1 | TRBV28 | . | TGTGCCAGTATCAGCTCCTACAATGAGCAGTTCTTC | CASISSYNEQFF
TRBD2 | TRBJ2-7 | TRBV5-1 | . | TGCGCCAGCAGCTTACGGACTAGCGGGAGTTACGAGCAGTACTTC | CASSLRTSGSYEQYF
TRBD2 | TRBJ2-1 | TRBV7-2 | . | TGTGCCAGCAGCTCCGGGACTAGAGGTTCGGGCAATGAGCAGTTCTTC | CASSSGTRGSGNEQFF
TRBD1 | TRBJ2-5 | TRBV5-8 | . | TGTGCCAGCAGCTGGGACAGTCCCCAAGAGACCCAGTACTTC | CASSWDSPQETQYF
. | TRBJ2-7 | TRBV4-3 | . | TGCGCCAGCAGCCAATCTACAGGGACCCACGAGCAGTACTTC | CASSQSTGTHEQYF
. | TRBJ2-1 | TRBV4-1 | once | TGCGCCAGCAGCCTTGTAGCGGACGAGCAGTTCTTC | CASSLVADEQFF
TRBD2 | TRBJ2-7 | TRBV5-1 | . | TGCGCCAGCAGCTTCGGGGGGGGTCTCAACGAGCAGTACTTC | CASSFGGGLNEQYF
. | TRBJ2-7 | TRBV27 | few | TGTGCCAGCGGGAGCTTTTTCGAGCAGTACTTC | CASGSFFEQYF
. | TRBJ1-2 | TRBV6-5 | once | TGTGCCAGCACCCTCGGGAGCGTCTATGGCTACACCTTC | CASTLGSVYGYTF
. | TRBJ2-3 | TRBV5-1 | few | TGCGCCAGCAGCTTGGTTGGGCTAGCAGCGGCAGATACGCAGTATTTT | CASSLVGLAAADTQYF
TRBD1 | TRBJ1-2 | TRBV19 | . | TGTGCCAGTAGTACACGACAGGGGGCTAACTATGGCTACACCTTC | CASSTRQGANYGYTF
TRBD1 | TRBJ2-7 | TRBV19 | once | TGTGCCAGTAGTATATGGGACAGAGACGAGCAGTACTTC | CASSIWDRDEQYF
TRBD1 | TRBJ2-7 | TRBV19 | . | TGTGCCAGTAGCGGACAGGCCACCTACGAGCAGTACTTC | CASSGQATYEQYF
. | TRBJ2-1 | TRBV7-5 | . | TGTGCCAGACACCCCCAAAAGGGCAGGGACAGGGAATACAATGAGCAGTTCTTC | CARHPQKGRDREYNEQFF
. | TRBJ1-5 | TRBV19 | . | TGTGCCAGTAGTATTGCGGATTATAGCAATCAGCCCCAGCATTTT | CASSIADYSNQPQHF
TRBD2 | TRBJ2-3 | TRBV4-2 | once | TGTGCCAGCAGCCAAGTGACTAGCGGGACTTTTAGCACAGATACGCAGTATTTT | CASSQVTSGTFSTDTQYF
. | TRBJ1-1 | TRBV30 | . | TGTGCCTGGACCAGACAGACGAACACTGAAGCTTTCTTT | CAWTRQTNTEAFF
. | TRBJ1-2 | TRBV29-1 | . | TGCAGCGCCGGTTCGAACTATGGCTACACCTTC | CSAGSNYGYTF
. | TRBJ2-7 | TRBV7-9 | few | TGTGCCAGCACAGGGGGCACAGCGGGGTACGAGCAGTACTTC | CASTGGTAGYEQYF
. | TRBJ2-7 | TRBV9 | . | TGTGCCAGCAGCCTAGGGGGGGGCTACGAGCAGTACTTC | CASSLGGGYEQYF
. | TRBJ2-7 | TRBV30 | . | TGTGCCTGGAGCCGTACTACGGGCGAGCAGTACTTC | CAWSRTTGEQYF
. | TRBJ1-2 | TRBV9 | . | TGTGCCAGCAGCGTACAGGTGAACTATGGCTACACCTTC | CASSVQVNYGYTF
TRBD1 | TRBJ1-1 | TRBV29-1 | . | TGCAGCATCAGGGGGCGAGCCCAGAACACTGAAGCTTTCTTT | CSIRGRAQNTEAFF
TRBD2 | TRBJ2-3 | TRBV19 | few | TGTGCCAGTAGGATAGCGGGAGATACGCAGTATTTT | CASRIAGDTQYF
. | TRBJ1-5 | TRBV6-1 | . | TGTGCCAGCAGTGTGGACAGTTATAGCAATCAGCCCCAGCATTTT | CASSVDSYSNQPQHF
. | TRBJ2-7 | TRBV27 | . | TGTGCCAGCAGTTTCACTAGGTCTTACGAGCAGTACTTC | CASSFTRSYEQYF